This entry features one T cell receptor (beta chain) sequence. A few counts support this clonotype. There is no known antigen for this receptor. No base quality information exists; no much larger clone differs at one position. The data are from a study of spatial heterogeneity in lung cancer (dated by TCRdb to 2018 to 2020). The study in broad terms: Beta-chain transcripts were consistently detected in greater numbers than alpha-chain transcripts, which likely reflects a higher abundance of beta-chain transcripts. TCR alpha and beta repertoires were quantitatively compared across multiple tumor regions, matched nontumor lung and blood in non-small cell lung cancer. TCR repertoire features were related to nonsynonymous mutation counts determined by whole-exome sequencing of tumor tissue. At surgery, both alpha and beta chains were TCR-sequenced in some 220 tumor regions, some 64 matched nontumor lung samples and some 56 PBMC samples. In the raw uncorrected reads, each unique combination of TCR and UMI appeared more than ten times on average.

The CDR3 numbers 15 residues from cysteine through phenylalanine. The retained sequence is limited to the CDR3, 45 bases, with the frame set at the first base. Sequences SGHTA (CDR1) and FQGNSA (CDR2) are obtained from the germline V gene. Trimming at the junction amounts to 5 bases on V and 1 base on J, and the germline ends lie 14 bases apart. Preparation of the library involved 5' RACE. The sequencer listed for this sample is NextSeq 500. The TCR library protocol attached a unique molecular identifier to each TCR cDNA molecule to allow correction of PCR and sequencing errors. In the original analysis: Decombinator tools were used for TCR identification, UMI-based error correction and CDR3 extraction. Expanded TCRs were defined as those above a frequency of 2 per 1,000, corresponding to the top 1% of the tumor frequency distribution. Rényi diversity was computed with the R vegan package after subsampling each repertoire 100 times to 5,000 TCRs. To build CDR3 similarity networks, amino acid triplet string-kernel similarity was used, and CDR3s were connected when their pairwise similarity was above 0.82. TCRdb itself trimmed the public reads at Q25 with fastp, ran MiXCR and retained productive beta chains. Entries that share a CDR3 protein sequence are merged under the most common genes and DNA. TCRdb, rather than the study authors, made the V and J calls. The sample table holds some 100,000 distinct CDR3 sequences, of which approximately 12% were seen once. 35% to 45% of the sample is in the top ten clones.

The time point tag for this specimen amounts to: sample taken at primary tumor resection. TCR sequencing used whole RNA extracted from tumor and nontumor lung tissue, or from cryopreserved PBMC samples, without cell sorting. The donors were some 70 patients from the lung TRACERx cohort who had early-stage, untreated non-small cell lung cancer. Only patients for whom sufficient RNA was available from at least two tumor regions were selected for TCR sequencing. Overall results and qualifications from the work: Ubiquitous expanded tumor TCRs were found in blood more often at tumor resection than at routine follow-up. Additional single-cell paired TCR alpha and beta sequencing was considered necessary to confirm, at a functional level, the hypothesis that regional TCRs recognize regional mutations.

This clonotype originated in a male donor with early-stage non-small cell lung cancer. The starting material was PBMCs, obtained at surgery. This chain is built from TRBV7-2 and TRBJ1-2, with a tentative D gene TRBD1 over 6 matching bases. The DNA is as follows: TGTGCCAGCAGCCCCCAGGGACAAGTTAACTATGGCTACACCTTC. It encodes CASSPQGQVNYGYTF.